The rows below give T cell receptor beta chains drawn from one sample of a study of T cells after yellow fever vaccination. MiXCR, run by TCRdb on the 5' RACE reads, gives a single entry per CDR3 protein. The sample has some 260,000 distinct CDR3 sequences, about 5% seen once. The sequences come from CD4+ T cells sorted from PBMCs, collected on the day of the yellow fever booster vaccination. These receptors came from a man younger than 35 who received the YFV17D yellow fever vaccine. The CDR3 runs from the conserved cysteine through the conserved F or W. Each record gives: CDR3 DNA, CDR3 protein, J gene, D gene, clone size, V gene. The D gene is left open where the match is weak. Where a row states a size, it is once, few, many or the class of an expanded clone; other rows omit it.

CDR3 DNA: TGTGCCAGCAGCGTAGGGGGCTTGGCGGACACAGATACGCAGTATTTT; CDR3 protein: CASSVGGLADTDTQYF; J gene: TRBJ2-3; D gene: -; clone size: -; V gene: TRBV9
CDR3 DNA: TGTGCCAGCAGCTTAGCGGGGAGCCGAGAGACCCAGTACTTC; CDR3 protein: CASSLAGSRETQYF; J gene: TRBJ2-5; D gene: -; clone size: many; V gene: TRBV7-2
CDR3 DNA: TGCAGTGCTAGAGATAACTATGGCTACACCTTC; CDR3 protein: CSARDNYGYTF; J gene: TRBJ1-2; D gene: -; clone size: many; V gene: TRBV20-1
CDR3 DNA: TGCGCCAGCAGTTGGGACAGACGATATGGCTACACCTTC; CDR3 protein: CASSWDRRYGYTF; J gene: TRBJ1-2; D gene: TRBD1; clone size: -; V gene: TRBV5-1
CDR3 DNA: TGTGCCAGCACCTCAAGGGTTCTTGGCACAGATACGCAGTATTTT; CDR3 protein: CASTSRVLGTDTQYF; J gene: TRBJ2-3; D gene: -; clone size: many; V gene: TRBV12-3/TRBV12-4
CDR3 DNA: TGCGCCAGCGGACCTTCGGCAGGAGGATACTATGGCTACACCTTC; CDR3 protein: CASGPSAGGYYGYTF; J gene: TRBJ1-2; D gene: -; clone size: -; V gene: TRBV5-1
CDR3 DNA: TGTGCCAGCAGTTACTTCGGGGGGCTTTCCATCAATGAGCAGTTCTTC; CDR3 protein: CASSYFGGLSINEQFF; J gene: TRBJ2-1; D gene: -; clone size: few; V gene: TRBV6-6
CDR3 DNA: TGTGCCAGCAGCTACCGGGACTCCCGCACAGATACGCAGTATTTT; CDR3 protein: CASSYRDSRTDTQYF; J gene: TRBJ2-3; D gene: -; clone size: many; V gene: TRBV7-2
CDR3 DNA: TGTGCCAGCAGCCTTGGGCACAGGGGGCAGGACGAGCAGTACTTC; CDR3 protein: CASSLGHRGQDEQYF; J gene: TRBJ2-7; D gene: TRBD1; clone size: many; V gene: TRBV3-1
CDR3 DNA: TGCGCCAGCAGCTTGTCCGCCAGGGACACAGATACGCAGTATTTT; CDR3 protein: CASSLSARDTDTQYF; J gene: TRBJ2-3; D gene: -; clone size: many; V gene: TRBV5-1
CDR3 DNA: TGCGCCAGCACCGGGACAGCGGGGCCCTATGGCTACACCTTC; CDR3 protein: CASTGTAGPYGYTF; J gene: TRBJ1-2; D gene: TRBD1; clone size: many; V gene: TRBV4-1
CDR3 DNA: TGCGCCAGCAGAGCTGAGAACGGGGGCACAGATACGCAGTATTTT; CDR3 protein: CASRAENGGTDTQYF; J gene: TRBJ2-3; D gene: -; clone size: -; V gene: TRBV4-1
CDR3 DNA: TGCGCCAGCAGCCTTCCCACAGATACGCAGTATTTT; CDR3 protein: CASSLPTDTQYF; J gene: TRBJ2-3; D gene: -; clone size: many; V gene: TRBV5-1
CDR3 DNA: TGTGCCAGCCGGAATCAGGACAGCTATGGCTACACCTTC; CDR3 protein: CASRNQDSYGYTF; J gene: TRBJ1-2; D gene: -; clone size: few; V gene: TRBV7-9
CDR3 DNA: TGTGCCAGCAGCTTAACGTTATCCAGCGGGGGGCCGCAGTTCTTC; CDR3 protein: CASSLTLSSGGPQFF; J gene: TRBJ2-1; D gene: TRBD2; clone size: -; V gene: TRBV7-3
CDR3 DNA: TGTGCCAGCAGCTTACTGGCAAGGGACACTGAAGCTTTCTTT; CDR3 protein: CASSLLARDTEAFF; J gene: TRBJ1-1; D gene: -; clone size: -; V gene: TRBV7-3
CDR3 DNA: TGTGCCAGCAGTTACTCGATCCCGGGTCAGCCCTATTCTGGAAACACCATATATTTT; CDR3 protein: CASSYSIPGQPYSGNTIYF; J gene: TRBJ1-3; D gene: -; clone size: many; V gene: TRBV6-5
CDR3 DNA: TGCGCCAGCAGCCCGGCTAGCGGGGGGGCCCGAGGATATACGCAGTATTTT; CDR3 protein: CASSPASGGARGYTQYF; J gene: TRBJ2-3; D gene: TRBD2; clone size: many; V gene: TRBV4-1
CDR3 DNA: TGTGCCAGTAGTATCGTGGGAGAAAAACTGTTTTTT; CDR3 protein: CASSIVGEKLFF; J gene: TRBJ1-4; D gene: -; clone size: many; V gene: TRBV19
CDR3 DNA: TGTGCCAGCAGCTTAACAGGACTGAACAATGAGCAGTTCTTC; CDR3 protein: CASSLTGLNNEQFF; J gene: TRBJ2-1; D gene: -; clone size: -; V gene: TRBV7-3
CDR3 DNA: TGTGCCAGCAGCCAAGTCAACTATGGCTACACCTTC; CDR3 protein: CASSQVNYGYTF; J gene: TRBJ1-2; D gene: -; clone size: -; V gene: TRBV3-1
CDR3 DNA: TGTGCCAGCACCAACCTGCAGGGAGGGAAATACGAGCAGTACTTC; CDR3 protein: CASTNLQGGKYEQYF; J gene: TRBJ2-7; D gene: TRBD2; clone size: many; V gene: TRBV11-2
CDR3 DNA: TGTGCCACCAGTTTGACAGGGCTGCAGCCCCAGCATTTT; CDR3 protein: CATSLTGLQPQHF; J gene: TRBJ1-5; D gene: TRBD1; clone size: many; V gene: TRBV15
CDR3 DNA: TGCGCCAGCAGCTTCGGGATAGCGGGATTACCAGGGGATACGCAGTATTTT; CDR3 protein: CASSFGIAGLPGDTQYF; J gene: TRBJ2-3; D gene: TRBD2; clone size: many; V gene: TRBV5-1
CDR3 DNA: TGTGCCAGCAGCGTACAGGGAGGGACCTATAATTCACCCCTCCACTTT; CDR3 protein: CASSVQGGTYNSPLHF; J gene: TRBJ1-6; D gene: -; clone size: -; V gene: TRBV9
CDR3 DNA: TGTGCCTGGCGACCCCCGGGACAGGGATATGGCTACACCTTC; CDR3 protein: CAWRPPGQGYGYTF; J gene: TRBJ1-2; D gene: TRBD1; clone size: few; V gene: TRBV30
CDR3 DNA: TGTGCCAGCACCCCATCGGCAGGGGATGAGCAGTTCTTC; CDR3 protein: CASTPSAGDEQFF; J gene: TRBJ2-1; D gene: -; clone size: many; V gene: TRBV7-3
CDR3 DNA: TGTGCCAGCAGCTTAGGAGGGTCGAACTACAATGAGCAGTTCTTC; CDR3 protein: CASSLGGSNYNEQFF; J gene: TRBJ2-1; D gene: -; clone size: -; V gene: TRBV7-9